Sequencing of this TCR beta chain was carried out in a study of T cells in tuberculosis. CDR3 length: 15 amino acids. Germline V lookup: CDR1 MNHEY, CDR2 SVGAGI. With 4 bases clipped from V and 4 bases from J, the junction kept 8 bases outside the gene matches. Profiled with immunoSEQ multiplex PCR; TCRdb holds only in-frame clones, not every one. This table has about 30,000 clones, less than 95% appearing once. This clone was detected once. At the DNA level, this CDR3 is encoded by other sequences in the same sample as well. As to time point: new active TB diagnosis, blood taken before or within 7 days of starting treatment. HIV-seronegative South African adults aged 18 years or older had newly diagnosed active tuberculosis.

The chain is built from TRBV6-5 and TRBJ2-7, with 9 bases identical to TRBD1. The source is an adult with tuberculosis. Material: PBMCs, obtained at tuberculosis diagnosis. Written as DNA, the CDR3 is TGTGCCAGCAGTTCTACACAGGGGGCTCGATACGAGCAGTACTTC. Translated, it gives CASSSTQGARYEQYF.